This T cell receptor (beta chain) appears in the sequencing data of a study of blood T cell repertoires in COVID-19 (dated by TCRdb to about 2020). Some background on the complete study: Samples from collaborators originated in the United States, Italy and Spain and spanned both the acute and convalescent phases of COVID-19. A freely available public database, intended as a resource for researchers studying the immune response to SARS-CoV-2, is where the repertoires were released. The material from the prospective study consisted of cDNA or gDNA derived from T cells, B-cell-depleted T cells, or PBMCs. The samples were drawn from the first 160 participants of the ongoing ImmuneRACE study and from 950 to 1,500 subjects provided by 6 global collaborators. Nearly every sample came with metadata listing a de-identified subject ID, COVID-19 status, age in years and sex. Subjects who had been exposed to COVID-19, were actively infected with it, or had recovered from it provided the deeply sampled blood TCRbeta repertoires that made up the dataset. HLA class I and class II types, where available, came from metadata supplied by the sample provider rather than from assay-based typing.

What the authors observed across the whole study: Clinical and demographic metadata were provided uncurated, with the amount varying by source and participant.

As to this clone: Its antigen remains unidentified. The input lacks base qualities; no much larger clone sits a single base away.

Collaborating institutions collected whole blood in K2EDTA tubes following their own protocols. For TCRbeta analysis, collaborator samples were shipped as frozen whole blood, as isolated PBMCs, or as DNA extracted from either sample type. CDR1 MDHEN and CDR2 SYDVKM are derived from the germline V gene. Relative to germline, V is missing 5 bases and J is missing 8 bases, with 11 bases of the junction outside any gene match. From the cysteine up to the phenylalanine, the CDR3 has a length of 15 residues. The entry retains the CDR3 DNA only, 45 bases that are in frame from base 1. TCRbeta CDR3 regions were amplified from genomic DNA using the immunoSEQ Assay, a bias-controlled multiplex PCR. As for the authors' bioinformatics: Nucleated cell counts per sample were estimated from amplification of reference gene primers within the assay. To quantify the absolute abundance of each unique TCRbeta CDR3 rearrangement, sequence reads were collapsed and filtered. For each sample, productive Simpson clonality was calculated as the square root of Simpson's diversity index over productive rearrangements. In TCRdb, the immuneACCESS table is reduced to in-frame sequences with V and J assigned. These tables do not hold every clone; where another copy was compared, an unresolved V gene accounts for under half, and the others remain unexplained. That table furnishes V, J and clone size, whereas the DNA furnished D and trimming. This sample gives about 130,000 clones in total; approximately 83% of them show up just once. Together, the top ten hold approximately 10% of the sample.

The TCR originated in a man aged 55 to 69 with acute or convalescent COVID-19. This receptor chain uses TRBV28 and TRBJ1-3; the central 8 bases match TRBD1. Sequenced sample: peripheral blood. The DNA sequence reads TGTGCCAGCAGTCCTCAGGGGGCGCTAGCGTACACCATATATTTT. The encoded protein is CASSPQGALAYTIYF.